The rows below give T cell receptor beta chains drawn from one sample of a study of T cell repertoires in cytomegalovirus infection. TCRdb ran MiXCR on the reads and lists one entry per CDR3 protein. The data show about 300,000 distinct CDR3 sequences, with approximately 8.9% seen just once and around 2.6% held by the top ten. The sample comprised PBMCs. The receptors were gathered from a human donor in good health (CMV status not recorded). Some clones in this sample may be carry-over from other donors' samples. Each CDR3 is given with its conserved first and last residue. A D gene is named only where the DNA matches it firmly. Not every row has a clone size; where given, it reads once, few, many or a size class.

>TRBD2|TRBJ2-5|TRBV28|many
TGTGCCAGCAGCCGGGGGGGGGCCTGGACCCAGTACTTC
CASSRGGAWTQYF
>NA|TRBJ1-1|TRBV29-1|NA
TGCAGCGTTGAGGTCGTCGGGGTTCTGAACACTGAAGCTTTCTTT
CSVEVVGVLNTEAFF
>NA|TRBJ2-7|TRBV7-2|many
TGTGCCAGCAGCCACGGGTCTTCCTACGAGCAGTACTTC
CASSHGSSYEQYF
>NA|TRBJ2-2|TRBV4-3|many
TGCGCCAGCAGCCAAGTAGAGACCGGGGAGCTGTTTTTT
CASSQVETGELFF
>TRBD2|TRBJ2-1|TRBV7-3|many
TGTGCCAGCAGCAAGACTAGCGGGGGGTACAATGAGCAGTTCTTC
CASSKTSGGYNEQFF
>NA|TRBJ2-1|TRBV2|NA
TGTGCCAGCAGTGTGGGGCATTCCTACAATGAGCAGTTCTTC
CASSVGHSYNEQFF
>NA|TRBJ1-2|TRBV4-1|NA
TGTGCCAGCAGCCAAGAGGAAGGGAGTTATTATGGCTACACCTTC
CASSQEEGSYYGYTF
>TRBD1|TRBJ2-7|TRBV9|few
TGTGCCAGCAGCGGCCGGGACAGTACTTACGAGCAGTACTTC
CASSGRDSTYEQYF
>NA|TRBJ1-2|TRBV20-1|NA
TGCAGTGCTAGACTGGGCGGAGCCAGGGATGGCTACACCTTC
CSARLGGARDGYTF
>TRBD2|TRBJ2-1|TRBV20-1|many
TGCAGTCTCCCACTAGCGAATGAGCAGTTCTTC
CSLPLANEQFF
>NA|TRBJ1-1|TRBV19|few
TGTGCCAGTATCAATCCGGGACACCAGAACACTGAAGCTTTCTTT
CASINPGHQNTEAFF
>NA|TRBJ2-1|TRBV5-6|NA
TGTGCCAGCAGCTTGATAAAGCGGACTGGGGTGGATGAGCAGTTCTTC
CASSLIKRTGVDEQFF
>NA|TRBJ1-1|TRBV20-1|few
TGCAGTGCTAGAGGCCGGGGGTGGGGTGCTTTCTTT
CSARGRGWGAFF
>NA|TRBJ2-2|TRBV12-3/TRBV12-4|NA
TGTGCCAGCAGTCGGAGTAGGGAGCTGTTTTTT
CASSRSRELFF
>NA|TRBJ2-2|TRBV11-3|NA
TGTGCCAGCAGCTTACTGGTGGGGAACACCGGGGAGCTGTTTTTT
CASSLLVGNTGELFF
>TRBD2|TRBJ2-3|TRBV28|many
TGTGCCAGCAGCCCTAGACCCGGACTAGCGGGGGGAAATACGCAGTATTTT
CASSPRPGLAGGNTQYF
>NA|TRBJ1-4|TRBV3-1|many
TGTGCCAGCAGCCAGGGTTCCGGGCCCCCAACTAATGAAAAACTGTTTTTT
CASSQGSGPPTNEKLFF
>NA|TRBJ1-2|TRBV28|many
TGTGCCAGCCAGCTATATGGCTACACCTTC
CASQLYGYTF
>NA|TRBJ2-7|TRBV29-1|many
TGCAGCGTCCGGTTTGGGGCAGGGGCCACCTACGAGCAGTACTTC
CSVRFGAGATYEQYF
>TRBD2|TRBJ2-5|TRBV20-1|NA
TGCAGTCCATTTAGCGGGGGGGCGAGAGAGACCCAGTACTTC
CSPFSGGARETQYF
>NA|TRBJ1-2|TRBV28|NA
TGTGCCAGCAGCAATGACAGAGCTAACTATGGCTACACCTTC
CASSNDRANYGYTF
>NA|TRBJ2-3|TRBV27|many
TGTGCCAGCAGTTTTGTGGGGGGAAGCACAGATACGCAGTATTTT
CASSFVGGSTDTQYF
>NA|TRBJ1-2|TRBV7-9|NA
TGTGCCAGCAGCTTAGCGGCGGGGAAGGGCTACACCTTC
CASSLAAGKGYTF
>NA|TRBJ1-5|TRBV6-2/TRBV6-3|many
TGTGCCAGCAGTTACCCTTCGGGTCAGCCCCAGCATTTT
CASSYPSGQPQHF
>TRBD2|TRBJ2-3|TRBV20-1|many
TGCAGTGCCCAATTTCCGGGACTAGTCACAGATACGCAGTATTTT
CSAQFPGLVTDTQYF